This record concerns one T cell receptor (beta chain) sequence. Its antigen is undetermined. This record belongs to a study of beta chain features in type 1 diabetes. Findings and caveats of the study: Cells with high TCR expression could be over-represented by cDNA sequencing. A moderate, significant TCRB CDR3 shortening appeared in type 1 diabetes across four CD4+ subsets. Insertions at VDJ junctions were less frequent in type 1 diabetes patients. These patients also deleted more nucleotides at the same junctions.

The CDR3 extends over 13 amino acids. V trimming: 6 bases; J trimming: 7 bases; junction bases outside the gene matches: 2. CDR1 and CDR2 (germline): MNHEY, SVGAGI. The entirety of the isolated RNA underwent reverse transcription, so expressed TCRB transcripts were sequenced. Data came from immunoSEQ multiplex PCR; TCRdb stores just in-frame clones and leaves some out. The sample includes roughly 260,000 clones, roughly 11% of them seen just once. Sorting that relied on CD45RO/CCR7/CD25/CD127/CD95/CD27 yielded CD4+ naive, central memory, regulatory and stem cell-like memory cells. V usage is TRBV6-5 and J usage is TRBJ1-6, with 8 bases identical to TRBD1. The sample comprised naive CD4+ T cells from blood. This clonotype was sampled from a man aged 30 to 45 with type 1 diabetes. The CDR3 DNA sequence: TGTGCCAGCAGGGGACAGGAGAATTCACCCCTCCACTTT. As protein: CASRGQENSPLHF.